One sample yielded the 15 T cell receptor beta chains listed below, sequenced in a study of T cells after yellow fever vaccination. MiXCR, applied by TCRdb to the 5' RACE reads, yields one record per CDR3 protein. The sample has around 330,000 distinct CDR3 sequences, around 4% seen once. The specimen was PBMCs, collected on the day of the yellow fever booster vaccination. These receptors originate from a man younger than 35 who received the YFV17D yellow fever vaccine.

This clonotype was counted at least ten times. The chain combines TRBV11-2 with TRBJ1-1; D perhaps matches TRBD1 (5 bases). Per germline, CDR1 SGHAT and CDR2 FQNNGV. V was trimmed by 5 bases and J by 1 base, leaving 20 bases between them. The length of the CDR3 is 17 residues. The CDR3 region is CASSTYRQYKTNTEAFF. The CDR3 region has the DNA TGTGCCAGCAGCACCTATAGACAGTATAAGACGAACACTGAAGCTTTCTTT.

This clonotype was seen ten or more times. The chain recombines TRBV7-2 with TRBJ2-3; no reliable D call. The CDR3 totals 16 residues. Trimming left V 2 bases short and J 0 bases short, with 12 bases between. Germline lookup yields CDR1 SGHTA and CDR2 FQGNSA. The CDR3 is CASSLSRAVSTDTQYF. As DNA, the CDR3 is TGTGCCAGCAGCTTAAGTCGGGCAGTAAGCACAGATACGCAGTATTTT.

This clonotype was seen many times. The V call is TRBV5-1, the J call TRBJ2-5; no firm D call. Trimming stripped 0 bases from V and 0 bases from J, with 9 bases between. The CDR3 runs to 15 residues. Germline lookup yields CDR1 SGHRS and CDR2 YFSETQ. The CDR3 reads CASSLGFGYQETQYF. The CDR3 nucleotides read TGCGCCAGCAGCTTGGGCTTTGGGTACCAAGAGACCCAGTACTTC. The full variable domain, completed using reference TRBV5-1 and TRBJ2-5, is KAGVTQTPRYLIKTRGQQVTLSCSPISGHRSVSWYQQTPGQGLQFLFEYFSETQRNKGNFPGRFSGRQFSNSRSEMNVSTLELGDSALYLCASSLGFGYQETQYFGPGTRLLVL.

This chain joins TRBV2 and TRBJ1-5; D ambiguous. V dropped 7 bases and J dropped 0 bases, with 19 bases sitting between them. CDR1 is SNHLY, CDR2 FYNNEI, per germline. This CDR3 comprises 17 residues. The CDR3 loop is CASTRKDSPYSNQPQHF. The CDR3 DNA sequence: TGTGCCAGCACCCGGAAGGATAGCCCTTATAGCAATCAGCCCCAGCATTTT.

This clonotype was seen a few times. The chain has TRBV11-2 and TRBJ1-4, with D perhaps TRBD1 (5 bases). V was pared by 1 base and J by 7 bases, with 10 bases between. Germline CDR1 SGHAT, CDR2 FQNNGV. The CDR3 sequence is 14 residues long. CDR3: CASSLAGAGEKLFF. CDR3 nucleotide sequence: TGTGCCAGCAGCTTAGCTGGGGCGGGTGAAAAACTGTTTTTT.

This clonotype occurred many times. The chain couples TRBV7-2 to TRBJ1-5; no clear D. Germline lookup yields CDR1 SGHTA and CDR2 FQGNSA. This CDR3 has 13 residues. V was cut by 5 bases and J by 6 bases, with 11 bases left in between. The DNA of the CDR3 is TGTGCCAGCAGCCTCGTCTTTCGTCAGCCCCAGCATTTT. Protein sequence: CASSLVFRQPQHF.

This rearrangement joins TRBV6-2 or TRBV6-3 to TRBJ1-2, with D possibly being TRBD1 (5 bases). Germline V gene lookup returns CDR1 MNHEY and CDR2 SVGEGT. The ends were cut back, 8 bases at V and 0 bases at J, with 19 bases in the middle. This CDR3 has 16 residues. Written as DNA, the CDR3 is TGTGCCAGCTCACTCGGGACGTCCCTAGCTAACTATGGCTACACCTTC. It yields the protein CASSLGTSLANYGYTF.

This clonotype showed up many times. This chain uses TRBV20-1 with TRBJ2-1; D is tentatively TRBD1 or TRBD2 (6 bases each). Trimming left V 0 bases short and J 5 bases short, with 14 bases between. The CDR3 sequence is 15 residues long. The germline V gene encodes CDR1 DFQATT and CDR2 SNEGSKA (reference sequence). The CDR3 region is CSARDRRGDHNEQFF. The CDR3 DNA reads as TGCAGTGCTAGAGATAGGAGGGGGGATCACAATGAGCAGTTCTTC.

In its sample, this clonotype was seen many times. CDR3 nucleotide sequence: TGCGCCAGCAGCTCCTTTGGGGTGGCTGAAGCTTTCTTT. The encoded protein is CASSSFGVAEAFF. The rearrangement uses TRBV5-1 and TRBJ1-1; D not resolved. V lost 3 bases and J 6 bases, leaving 12 bases between the germline ends. Germline-derived CDR1 and CDR2 are SGHRS and YFSETQ. This CDR3 spans 13 amino acids.

The sample holds many counts of this clonotype. V and J are TRBV11-2 and TRBJ1-2; unclear D gene. The germline V gene has CDR1 SGHAT and CDR2 FQNNGV. This CDR3 region has 13 residues. V was shortened by 1 base and J by 8 bases, with 11 bases between the two germline ends. CDR3 sequence reads: CASSLGPLRGYTF. CDR3 sequence (DNA): TGTGCCAGCAGCTTAGGGCCGCTGCGGGGCTACACCTTC. The variable domain in full, completed from reference TRBV11-2 and TRBJ1-2, reads EAGVAQSPRYKIIEKRQSVAFWCNPISGHATLYWYQQILGQGPKLLIQFQNNGVVDDSQLPKDRFSAERLKGVDSTLKIQPAKLEDSAVYLCASSLGPLRGYTFGSGTRLTVV.

This clonotype was recorded at least ten times. The gene calls are TRBV2 and TRBJ2-7, with TRBD1 matching 9 bases. The CDR3 has 14 residues. Losses at the gene ends were 7 bases for V and 6 bases for J; bases not matched to a gene: 10. The germline CDR1 and CDR2 sequences are SNHLY and FYNNEI. CDR3 in amino acids: CASNTGQGGAEQYF. CDR3 bases: TGTGCCAGCAACACGGGACAGGGTGGCGCCGAGCAGTACTTC.

This clonotype has more than one count but fewer than ten. This chain connects TRBV21-1 to TRBJ2-5; the table gives TRBD2 as D, unverified against the DNA. TRBV21-1 represents a pseudogene. The CDR3 length is 15 residues. CDR3 protein: CASSNVAGRGETQYF. DNA of the CDR3: TGTGCCAGCAGCAATGTAGCGGGGAGGGGCGAGACCCAGTACTTC.

This chain joins TRBV27 and TRBJ2-3; D could derive from TRBD1 or TRBD2 (6 bases each). Per the germline V gene, CDR1 is MNHEY and CDR2 is SMNVEV (reference sequence). The CDR3 is made up of 16 amino acids. Trimming pared 10 bases from V and 2 bases from J, leaving 22 bases between. CDR3 DNA: TGTGCCACCCGGGGGCCCAGTGTTTCCCCCACAGATACGCAGTATTTT. It is translated as CATRGPSVSPTDTQYF.

In this sample, this clonotype turned up many times. V gene TRBV10-2 combines with J gene TRBJ2-4; 7 bases line up with TRBD1. CDR1 WSHSY and CDR2 SAAADI come from the germline V gene. Trimming at V came to 10 bases and at J to 6 bases, leaving 9 bases not matched to a gene. The CDR3 sequence is 13 residues long. The CDR3 loop is CATAGQDLNIQYF. The CDR3 DNA reads TGCGCCACAGCTGGACAGGATCTAAACATTCAGTACTTC.

This clonotype was detected many times. The chain is built from TRBV20-1 and TRBJ2-2; TRBD1 might be the D (5 bases). Trimming took off 3 bases at V and 7 bases at J, with 15 bases between the two ends. CDR3 size: 14 residues. Germline values: CDR1 DFQATT, CDR2 SNEGSKA (reference sequence). In DNA form, the CDR3 reads TGCAGTGCTAGGGGGCCTCGCGGTAACGGGGAGCTGTTTTTT. The encoded protein is CSARGPRGNGELFF.